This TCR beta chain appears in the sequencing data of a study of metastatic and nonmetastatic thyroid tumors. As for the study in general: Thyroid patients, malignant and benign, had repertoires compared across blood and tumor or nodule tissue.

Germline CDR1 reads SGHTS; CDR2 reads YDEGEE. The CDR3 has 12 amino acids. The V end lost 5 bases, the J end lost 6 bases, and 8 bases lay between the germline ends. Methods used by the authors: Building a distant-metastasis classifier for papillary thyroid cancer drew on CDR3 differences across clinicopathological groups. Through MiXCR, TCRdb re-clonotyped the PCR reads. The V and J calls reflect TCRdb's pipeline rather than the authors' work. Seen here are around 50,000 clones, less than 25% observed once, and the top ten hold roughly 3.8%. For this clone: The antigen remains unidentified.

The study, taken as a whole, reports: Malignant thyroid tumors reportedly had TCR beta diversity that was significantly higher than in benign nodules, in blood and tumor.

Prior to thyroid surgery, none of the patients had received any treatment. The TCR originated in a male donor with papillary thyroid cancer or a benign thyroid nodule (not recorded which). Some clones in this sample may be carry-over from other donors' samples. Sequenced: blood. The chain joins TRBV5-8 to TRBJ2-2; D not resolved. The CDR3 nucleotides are TGTGCCAGCAGGAGAAGGGCCGGGGAGCTGTTTTTT. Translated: CASRRRAGELFF. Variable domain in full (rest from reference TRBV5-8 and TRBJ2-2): EAGVTQSPTHLIKTRGQQATLRCSPISGHTSVYWYQQALGLGLQFLLWYDEGEERNRGNFPPRFSGRQFPNYSSELNVNALELEDSALYLCASRRRAGELFFGEGSRLTVL.